This T cell receptor (beta chain) was recorded in a study of CD8 T cells in ankylosing spondylitis (dated by TCRdb to about 2017). Study-level background: T cell receptor beta repertoires were profiled in healthy donors and ankylosing spondylitis patients so that disease-linked TCR variants could be found. The full study cohort comprised approximately 23 ankylosing spondylitis patients and 85 to 120 healthy donors. Samples of peripheral blood were taken, and for ankylosing spondylitis patients, synovial fluid was collected as well.

Many counts were recorded for this clonotype. What antigen it recognizes has not been identified. The record has no base qualities; no much larger clone is one base away. The CDR3 has 14 amino acids, counting the end cysteine and phenylalanine. CDR3 DNA only is kept here, 42 bases in frame from base 1. V and J lose 2 bases and 4 bases, and a span of 11 bases separates them. CDR1 is given as DFQATT and CDR2 as SNEGSKA, both from the germline V gene (reference sequence). The instrument was an Illumina HiSeq 2500. Quantitative 5'-RACE with molecular barcodes was used to prepare TCR beta libraries. The published analysis was carried out like this. A new computational method based on a probabilistic model of VDJ rearrangement was used to identify disease-linked TCR variants. Using fastp at Q25 and MiXCR, TCRdb reprocessed the public reads and kept productive beta chains. Every distinct CDR3 protein forms one entry, paired with its most common genes and DNA. The V and J calls were not made by the authors but by TCRdb's processing. The sample has 200,000 or so distinct CDR3 sequences on record, around 13% of them singletons. The ten largest clones take up about 10% of the sample.

Here is what the overall study found, with its caveats: The disease-linked clones were reported to be significantly enriched in matched synovial fluid samples from ankylosing spondylitis patients. In peripheral blood, the disease-linked clones were found at relatively low frequencies and had a CD8+ phenotype. A TCR beta motif of several highly homologous amino acid variants appeared characteristic of blood from ankylosing spondylitis patients. Some TCR beta motif variants had previously been reported in synovial fluid and blood of reactive arthritis patients, which suggested common disease-initiation mechanisms.

The sequence joins TRBV20-1 to TRBJ2-2; a tentative D match to TRBD2 spans 6 bases. The sequence was obtained from a female donor with ankylosing spondylitis or in good health (not recorded which). Sequencing was performed on blood, either unsorted or a sorted T cell fraction (not recorded which). The CDR3 region reads CSARRGSGTGELFF. The DNA sequence follows: TGCAGTGCTAGACGGGGGAGTGGCACCGGGGAGCTGTTTTTT.